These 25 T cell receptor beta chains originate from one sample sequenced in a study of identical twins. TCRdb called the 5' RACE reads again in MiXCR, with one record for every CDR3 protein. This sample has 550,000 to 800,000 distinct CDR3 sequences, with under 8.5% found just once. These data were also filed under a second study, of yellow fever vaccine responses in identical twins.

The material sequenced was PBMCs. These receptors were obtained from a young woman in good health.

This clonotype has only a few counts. CDR3: CASSYGVNTGELFF. Written as DNA, the CDR3 is TGTGCCAGCAGTTACGGGGTGAACACCGGGGAGCTGTTTTTT. The chain recombines TRBV6-5 with TRBJ2-2; D unclear. The CDR3 is 14 amino acids. The V end was cut by 2 bases, the J end by 1 base, with 5 bases between. The V gene's germline CDR1 is MNHEY and CDR2 SVGAGI.

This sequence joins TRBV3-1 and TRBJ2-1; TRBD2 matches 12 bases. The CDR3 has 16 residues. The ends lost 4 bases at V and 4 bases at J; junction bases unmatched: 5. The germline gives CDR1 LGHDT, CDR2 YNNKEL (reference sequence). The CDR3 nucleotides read TGTGCCAGCAGCCCTAGCGGGGGGGACACATACAATGAGCAGTTCTTC. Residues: CASSPSGGDTYNEQFF.

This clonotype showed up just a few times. CDR3 amino acids: CSARDLVEGENIQYF. The CDR3 coding sequence is TGCAGTGCTAGAGACCTCGTGGAGGGTGAAAACATTCAGTACTTC. This rearrangement joins TRBV20-1 to TRBJ2-4, with TRBD2 as a possible D gene (6 bases). Deletions cut 0 bases from V and 5 bases from J, with 14 bases between. The CDR3 totals 15 residues. Germline CDR1 reads DFQATT; CDR2 reads SNEGSKA (reference sequence).

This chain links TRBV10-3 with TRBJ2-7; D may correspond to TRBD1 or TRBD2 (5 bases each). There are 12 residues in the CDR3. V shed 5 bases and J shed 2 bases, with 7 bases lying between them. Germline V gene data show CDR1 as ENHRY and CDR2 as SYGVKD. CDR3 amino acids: CAISQGAYEQYF. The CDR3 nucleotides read TGTGCCATCAGTCAGGGAGCCTACGAGCAGTACTTC.

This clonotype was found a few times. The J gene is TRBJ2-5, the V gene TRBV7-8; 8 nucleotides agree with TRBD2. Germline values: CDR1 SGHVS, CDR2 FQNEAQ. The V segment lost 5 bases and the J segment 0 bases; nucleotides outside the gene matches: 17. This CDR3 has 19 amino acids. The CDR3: CASSAWSRMGGRHQETQYF. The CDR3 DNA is TGTGCCAGCAGCGCTTGGTCTAGAATGGGCGGGAGGCACCAAGAGACCCAGTACTTC.

This CDR3 reads CASSLAFLAGSYNEQFF. The CDR3, as DNA: TGTGCCAGCAGCTTAGCTTTTCTAGCGGGATCCTACAATGAGCAGTTCTTC. The genes are TRBV7-9 and TRBJ2-1; TRBD2 agrees at 9 bases. Germline-derived CDR1 and CDR2 are SEHNR and FQNEAQ (reference sequence). V was pared by 0 bases and J by 1 base, with 4 bases of the junction left unmatched. CDR3 length: 17 amino acids.

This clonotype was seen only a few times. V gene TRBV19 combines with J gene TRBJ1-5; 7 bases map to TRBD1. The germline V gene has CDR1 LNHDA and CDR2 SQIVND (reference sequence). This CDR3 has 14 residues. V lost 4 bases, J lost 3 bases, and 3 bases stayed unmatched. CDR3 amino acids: CASSKTGANQPQHF. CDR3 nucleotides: TGTGCCAGTAGTAAAACAGGGGCCAATCAGCCCCAGCATTTT.

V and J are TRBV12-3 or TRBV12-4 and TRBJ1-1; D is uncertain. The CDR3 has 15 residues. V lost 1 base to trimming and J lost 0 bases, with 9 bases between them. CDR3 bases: TGTGCCAGCAGTTTAGGGGCCAATATGAACACTGAAGCTTTCTTT. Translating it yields CASSLGANMNTEAFF.

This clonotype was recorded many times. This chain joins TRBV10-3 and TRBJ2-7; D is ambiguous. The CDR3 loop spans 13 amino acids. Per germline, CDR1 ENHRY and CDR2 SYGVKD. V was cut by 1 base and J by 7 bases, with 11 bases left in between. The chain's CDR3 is CAISEFTAQEQYF. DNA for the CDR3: TGTGCCATCAGTGAGTTTACAGCACAAGAGCAGTACTTC.

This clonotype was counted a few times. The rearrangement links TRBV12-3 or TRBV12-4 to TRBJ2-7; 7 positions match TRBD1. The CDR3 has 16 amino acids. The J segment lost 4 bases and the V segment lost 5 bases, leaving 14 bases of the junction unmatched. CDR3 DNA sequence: TGTGCCAGCAGTACTAGGCCGGGACAGAAAGATTACGAGCAGTACTTC. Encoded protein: CASSTRPGQKDYEQYF.

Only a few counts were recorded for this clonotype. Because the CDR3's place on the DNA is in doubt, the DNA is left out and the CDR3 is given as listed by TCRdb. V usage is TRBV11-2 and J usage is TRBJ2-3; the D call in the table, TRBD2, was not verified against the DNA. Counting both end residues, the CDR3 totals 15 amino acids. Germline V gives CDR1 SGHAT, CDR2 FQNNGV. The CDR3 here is CASSNPGVGGGAPYF.

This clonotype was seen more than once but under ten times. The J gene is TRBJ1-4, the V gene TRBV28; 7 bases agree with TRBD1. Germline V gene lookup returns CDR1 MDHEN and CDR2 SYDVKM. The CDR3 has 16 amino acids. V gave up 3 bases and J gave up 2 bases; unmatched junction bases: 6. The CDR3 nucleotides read TGTGCCAGCAGTTTCCCGACAGGGCTCACTAATGAAAAACTGTTTTTT. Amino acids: CASSFPTGLTNEKLFF.

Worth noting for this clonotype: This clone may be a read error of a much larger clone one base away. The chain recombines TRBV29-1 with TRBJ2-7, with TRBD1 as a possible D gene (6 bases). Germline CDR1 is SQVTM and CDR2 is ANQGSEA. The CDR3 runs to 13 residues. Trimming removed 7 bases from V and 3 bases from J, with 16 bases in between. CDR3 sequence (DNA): TGCAGCGCGGTACAGGGTGAGCTCTACGAGCAGTACTTC. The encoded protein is CSAVQGELYEQYF.

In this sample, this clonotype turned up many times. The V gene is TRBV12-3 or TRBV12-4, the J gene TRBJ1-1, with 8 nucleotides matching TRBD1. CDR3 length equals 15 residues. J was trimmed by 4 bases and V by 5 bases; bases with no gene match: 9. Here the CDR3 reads CASSPRTGFGTEAFF. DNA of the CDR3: TGTGCCAGCAGTCCCAGGACAGGGTTTGGCACTGAAGCTTTCTTT.

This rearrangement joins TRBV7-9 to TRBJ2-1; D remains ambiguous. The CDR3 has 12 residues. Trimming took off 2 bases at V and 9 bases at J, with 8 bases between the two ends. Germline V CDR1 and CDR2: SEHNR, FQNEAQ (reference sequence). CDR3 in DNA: TGTGCCAGCAGCTTAATCCCACTTGAGCAGTTCTTC. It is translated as CASSLIPLEQFF.

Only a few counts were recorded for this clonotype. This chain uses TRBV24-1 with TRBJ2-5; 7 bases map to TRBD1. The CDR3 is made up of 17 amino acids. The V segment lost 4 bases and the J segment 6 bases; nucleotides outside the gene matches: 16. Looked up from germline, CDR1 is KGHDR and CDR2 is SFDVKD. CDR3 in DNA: TGTGCCACCAGTGAACCCCACTCCACAGGGGACGTGAAGACCCAGTACTTC. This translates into CATSEPHSTGDVKTQYF.

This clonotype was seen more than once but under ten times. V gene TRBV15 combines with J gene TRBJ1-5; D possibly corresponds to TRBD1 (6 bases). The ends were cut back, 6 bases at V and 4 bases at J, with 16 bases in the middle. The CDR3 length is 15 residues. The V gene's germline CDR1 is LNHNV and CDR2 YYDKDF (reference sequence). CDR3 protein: CATRPTGNRNQPQHF. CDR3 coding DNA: TGTGCCACCAGGCCTACAGGGAATAGGAATCAGCCCCAGCATTTT.

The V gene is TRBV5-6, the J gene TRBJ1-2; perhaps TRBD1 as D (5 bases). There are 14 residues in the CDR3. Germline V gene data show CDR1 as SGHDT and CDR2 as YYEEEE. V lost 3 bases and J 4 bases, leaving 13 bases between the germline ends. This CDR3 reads CASSSIDSLYGYTF. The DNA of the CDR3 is TGTGCCAGCAGCTCGATCGACAGCCTCTATGGCTACACCTTC.

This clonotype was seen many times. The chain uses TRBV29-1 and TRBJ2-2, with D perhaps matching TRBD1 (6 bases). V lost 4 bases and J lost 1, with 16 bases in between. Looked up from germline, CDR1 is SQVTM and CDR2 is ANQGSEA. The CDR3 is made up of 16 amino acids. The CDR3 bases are TGCAGCGTTGCCCCTCCCAAAGGGGGGAACACCGGGGAGCTGTTTTTT. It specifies CSVAPPKGGNTGELFF.

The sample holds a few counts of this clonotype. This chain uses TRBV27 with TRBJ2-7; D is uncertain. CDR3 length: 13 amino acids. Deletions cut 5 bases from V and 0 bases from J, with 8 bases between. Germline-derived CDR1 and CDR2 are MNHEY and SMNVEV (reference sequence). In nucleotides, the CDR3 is TGTGCCAGCAGTCCCCGGAGCTCCTACGAGCAGTACGTC. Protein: CASSPRSSYEQYV.

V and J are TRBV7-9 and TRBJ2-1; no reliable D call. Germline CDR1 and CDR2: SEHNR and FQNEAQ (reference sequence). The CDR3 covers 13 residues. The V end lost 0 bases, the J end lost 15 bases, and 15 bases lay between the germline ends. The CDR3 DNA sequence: TGTGCCAGCAGCTTAGCCAGAGCCTCAATGTGGTTCTTC. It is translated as CASSLARASMWFF. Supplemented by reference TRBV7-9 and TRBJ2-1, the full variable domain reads DTGVSQNPRHKITKRGQNVTFRCDPISEHNRLYWYRQTLGQGPEFLTYFQNEAQLEKSRLLSDRFSAERPKGSFSTLEIQRTEQGDSAMYLCASSLARASMWFFGPGTRLTVL.

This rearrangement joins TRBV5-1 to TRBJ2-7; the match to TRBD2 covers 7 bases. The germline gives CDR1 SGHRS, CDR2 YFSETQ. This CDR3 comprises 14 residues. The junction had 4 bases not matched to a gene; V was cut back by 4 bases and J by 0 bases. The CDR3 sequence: CASSPGTNSYEQYF. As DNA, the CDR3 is TGCGCCAGCAGCCCCGGGACTAACTCCTACGAGCAGTACTTC.

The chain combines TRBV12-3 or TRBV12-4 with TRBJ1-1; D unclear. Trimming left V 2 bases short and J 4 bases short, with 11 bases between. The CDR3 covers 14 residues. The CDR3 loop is CASSLTRKGTEAFF. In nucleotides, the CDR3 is TGTGCCAGCAGTTTAACGAGAAAGGGCACTGAAGCTTTCTTT.

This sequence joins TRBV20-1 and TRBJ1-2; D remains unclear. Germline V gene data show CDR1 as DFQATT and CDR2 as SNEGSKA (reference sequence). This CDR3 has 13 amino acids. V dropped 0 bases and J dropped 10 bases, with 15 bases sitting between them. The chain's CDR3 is CSARDKPDPTYTF. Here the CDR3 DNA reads TGCAGTGCTAGAGACAAACCTGATCCAACCTACACCTTC.

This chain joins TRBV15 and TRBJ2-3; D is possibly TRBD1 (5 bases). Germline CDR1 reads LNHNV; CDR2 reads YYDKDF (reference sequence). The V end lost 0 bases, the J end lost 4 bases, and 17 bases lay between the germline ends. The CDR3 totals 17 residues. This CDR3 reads CATSRDEGPGAADTQYF. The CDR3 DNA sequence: TGTGCCACCAGCAGAGATGAAGGGCCTGGGGCAGCAGATACGCAGTATTTT. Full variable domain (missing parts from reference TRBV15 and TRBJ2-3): DAMVIQNPRYQVTQFGKPVTLSCSQTLNHNVMYWYQQKSSQAPKLLFHYYDKDFNNEADTPDNFQSRRPNTSFCFLDIRSPGLGDTAMYLCATSRDEGPGAADTQYFGPGTRLTVL.